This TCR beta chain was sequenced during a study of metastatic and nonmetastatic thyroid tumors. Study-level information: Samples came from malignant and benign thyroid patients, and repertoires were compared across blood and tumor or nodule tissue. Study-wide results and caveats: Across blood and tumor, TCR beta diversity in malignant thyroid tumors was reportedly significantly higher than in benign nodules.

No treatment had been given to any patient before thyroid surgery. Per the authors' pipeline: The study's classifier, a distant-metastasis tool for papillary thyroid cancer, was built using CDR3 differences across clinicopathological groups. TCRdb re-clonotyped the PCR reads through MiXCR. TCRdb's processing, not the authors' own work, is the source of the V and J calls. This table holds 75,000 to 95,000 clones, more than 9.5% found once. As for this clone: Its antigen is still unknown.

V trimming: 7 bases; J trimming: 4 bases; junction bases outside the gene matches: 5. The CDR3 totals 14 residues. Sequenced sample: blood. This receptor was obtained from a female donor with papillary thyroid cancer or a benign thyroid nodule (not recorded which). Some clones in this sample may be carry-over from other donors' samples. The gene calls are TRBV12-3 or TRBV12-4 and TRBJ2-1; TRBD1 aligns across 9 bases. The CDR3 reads CASNTGGLYNEQFF. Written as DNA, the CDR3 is TGTGCCAGCAATACAGGGGGCCTGTACAATGAGCAGTTCTTC.